A few counts support the clone carrying this T cell receptor (beta chain). As yet, its antigen is unknown. Every isolated RNA sample was fully reverse transcribed, so sequencing captured expressed TCRB transcripts. The data were produced by immunoSEQ multiplex PCR, yet TCRdb's version contains in-frame clones alone and is incomplete. The sample shows hundreds of thousands of clones, around 12% of them seen only once. This sample is drawn from a study of beta chain features in type 1 diabetes. Study findings and constraints: TCRB repertoires of naive, central memory and Treg cells appeared more similar among patients than among healthy donors. VDJ junctions sequenced from type 1 diabetes patients showed fewer insertions and more deletions.

The germline V gene has CDR1 MDHEN and CDR2 SYDVKM. CDR3 length equals 11 residues. Trimming removed 5 bases from V and 5 bases from J, with 4 bases in between. The sequence was collected from a young man in good health. Material: naive CD4+ T cells from blood. J is TRBJ1-5 and V is TRBV28; unclear D gene. CDR3 sequence (DNA): TGTGCCAGCAGTGAGTATCAGCCCCAGCATTTT. Its translation: CASSEYQPQHF.